This TCR beta chain emerged from a study of shared clonotypes between healthy human individuals. For the study at large: The donor group consisted of two women and three men, aged 18 to 49. Study outcomes and limitations: Clonotype sharing among donors, it was expected, would be affected by sequencing depth.

Remarks on this clone: Its antigen is unidentified.

Data came from immunoSEQ multiplex PCR; TCRdb stores just in-frame clones and leaves some out. The sample includes around 500,000 clones, roughly three quarters seen only once; the top ten take roughly 13%. The CDR3 totals 15 residues. The V gene's germline CDR1 is SNHLY and CDR2 FYNNEI. Trimming stripped 0 bases from V and 3 bases from J, with 12 bases between. Donors comprised only Caucasian adults living in Nashville, Tennessee. Sequencing was carried out using PBMCs. The clonotype comes from a woman in her 40s in good health. Some clones in this sample may be carry-over from other donors' samples. The chain employs TRBV2 and TRBJ2-7; D gene ambiguous. CDR3 amino acids: CASSEALGSYYEQYF. The CDR3 DNA reads as TGTGCCAGCAGTGAAGCGCTTGGCAGCTACTACGAGCAGTACTTC. Based on the CDR3 plus reference TRBV2 and TRBJ2-7, the full variable domain is EPEVTQTPSHQVTQMGQEVILRCVPISNHLYFYWYRQILGQKVEFLVSFYNNEISEKSEIFDDQFSVERPDGSNFTLKIRSTKLEDSAMYFCASSEALGSYYEQYFGPGTRLTVT.